This TCR beta chain was documented in a study of regulatory T cells in long-lasting Graves disease. The time point denotes: newly diagnosed GD, antithyroid drugs for less than 3 months. The TCR library was made from RNA that had been extracted from PBMCs in TRIzol. This CDR3 region has 12 residues. The V gene lost 1 base and the J gene lost 6 bases, with 7 bases spanning the gap. Germline CDR1 SGHAT, CDR2 FQNNGV. This clonotype was observed at least ten times. CDR3-region Arm-PCR and iRepertoire HTBI primers produced the TCR beta libraries. TCRdb called the multiplex PCR reads again in MiXCR, with one record for every CDR3 protein. The sample records fewer than 550,000 distinct CDR3 sequences, 15% to 20% being singletons. The sample was also reused in another study, on T cells in Graves' hyperthyroidism and ophthalmopathy. That work contributes: Patients were excluded because of uncontrolled infection, other autoimmune disease, pregnancy or lactation. Most expanded thyroid clonotypes above 0.001 also appeared in blood.

The chain employs TRBV11-2 and TRBJ2-7, with a tentative D call TRBD1 (5 bases). The starting material was peripheral blood mononuclear cells (PBMCs), obtained at new diagnosis, from a patient treated with antithyroid drugs. The sequence came from a woman aged 18-29 years with Graves disease. CDR3 DNA: TGTGCCAGCAGCTTAGGGGGCTCCGAGCAGTACTTC. It specifies CASSLGGSEQYF. The entire variable domain, with the rest obtained from reference TRBV11-2 and TRBJ2-7, is as follows: EAGVAQSPRYKIIEKRQSVAFWCNPISGHATLYWYQQILGQGPKLLIQFQNNGVVDDSQLPKDRFSAERLKGVDSTLKIQPAKLEDSAVYLCASSLGGSEQYFGPGTRLTVT.